This entry lists 17 T cell receptor beta chains sequenced from one sample in a study of T cell repertoires in cytomegalovirus infection. TCRdb passed the reads through MiXCR, listing each CDR3 protein once. The table includes 200,000 to 300,000 distinct CDR3 sequences, approximately 9.2% detected once. What was sequenced was PBMCs. Receptors were obtained from a human donor in good health (CMV status not recorded). Some clones in this sample may be carry-over from other donors' samples.

The CDR3 region is CASNAPPASTDTQYF. Written as DNA, the CDR3 is TGTGCCAGCAATGCTCCTCCGGCGAGCACAGATACGCAGTATTTT. The chain employs TRBV7-2 and TRBJ2-3; D is unresolved. V lost 7 bases and J lost 0, with 14 bases in between. From germline, CDR1 is SGHTA and CDR2 FQGNSA. The CDR3 extends over 15 amino acids.

The rearrangement uses TRBV4-3 and TRBJ2-1, with 10 bases identical to TRBD2. The CDR3 extends over 14 amino acids. Germline V gene lookup returns CDR1 LGHNA and CDR2 YSLEER. Trimming removed 4 bases from V and 10 bases from J; junction bases left unmatched: 7. CDR3 region: CASSPRVAGGEQFF. CDR3 DNA: TGCGCCAGCAGCCCCCGGGTAGCGGGGGGCGAGCAGTTCTTC.

This clonotype has ten or more counts. The chain combines TRBV7-2 with TRBJ2-3; the D gene is possibly TRBD1 (5 bases). Trimming shortened V by 6 bases and J by 5 bases, and 12 bases separated the two germline ends. This CDR3 spans 13 amino acids. Germline values: CDR1 SGHTA, CDR2 FQGNSA. The CDR3 nucleotides read TGTGCCAGCAGTGCAGGGTTCGGAGATACGCAGTATTTT. As protein: CASSAGFGDTQYF.

This clonotype was seen ten or more times. J is TRBJ1-1 and V is TRBV7-2, with TRBD1 as a possible D gene (6 bases). Trimming took off 1 base at V and 7 bases at J, with 13 bases between the two ends. Germline V gene data show CDR1 as SGHTA and CDR2 as FQGNSA. CDR3 length: 14 amino acids. CDR3 amino acids: CASSLEGGNREAFF. The DNA of the CDR3 is TGTGCCAGCAGCTTAGAGGGGGGGAACCGTGAAGCTTTCTTT.

The sample holds a few counts of this clonotype. The rearrangement joins TRBV12-3 or TRBV12-4 to TRBJ2-6; 9 bases are a match to TRBD1. V was pared by 6 bases and J by 2 bases, with 5 bases of the junction left unmatched. The CDR3 has 16 amino acids. CDR3 DNA: TGTGCCAGCAGCCGGACAGGGGTTACTGGGGCCAACGTCCTGACTTTC. This encodes CASSRTGVTGANVLTF.

This clonotype was seen at least ten times. This chain uses TRBV7-2 with TRBJ2-5, with 7 bases matching TRBD2. Germline values: CDR1 SGHTA, CDR2 FQGNSA. The CDR3 is 15 residues long. V dropped 2 bases and J dropped 7; count of bases not matched to a gene: 10. The CDR3 loop is CASSLKSGVAGTQYF. The CDR3 nucleotides are TGTGCCAGCAGCTTAAAAAGCGGGGTTGCCGGGACCCAGTACTTC.

The rearrangement links TRBV29-1 to TRBJ1-1; a weak D match, TRBD1 (5 bases). This CDR3 spans 17 amino acids. The germline V gene has CDR1 SQVTM and CDR2 ANQGSEA. Trimming pared 7 bases from V and 0 bases from J, leaving 24 bases between. As DNA, the CDR3 is TGCAGCGGGGACGATGGGGCAGTAAGGAGCATGAACACTGAAGCTTTCTTT. Protein: CSGDDGAVRSMNTEAFF.

This clonotype occurred many times. The CDR3 coding sequence is TGTGCCAGCAGCTTAGTTGGGGGCGTTGGCTCACCCCTCCACTTT. This translates into CASSLVGGVGSPLHF. The chain is built from TRBV7-2 and TRBJ1-6, with a weak D call TRBD1 (6 bases). There are 15 residues in the CDR3. The germline V gene encodes CDR1 SGHTA and CDR2 FQGNSA. Trimming left V 1 base short and J 10 bases short, with 14 bases between.

The rearrangement links TRBV7-2 to TRBJ2-7, with TRBD2 identical over 12 bases. J lost 3 bases, V lost 1 base, and 10 bases had no gene match. Germline V gives CDR1 SGHTA, CDR2 FQGNSA. The CDR3 consists of 18 residues. The CDR3 DNA reads TGTGCCAGCAGCTTAGGGGCGACTAGCGGGGGTGGGATCTACGAGCAGTACTTC. It is translated as CASSLGATSGGGIYEQYF.

This clonotype was recorded at least ten times. CDR3 DNA: TGTGCCAGCAGCTCGGACTTGAGCTCCTACAATGAGCAGTTCTTC. It specifies CASSSDLSSYNEQFF. V and J are TRBV7-2 and TRBJ2-1, with D perhaps TRBD2 (5 bases). Between the trimmed V and J ends, which lost 4 bases and 0 bases, there was a span of 10 bases. Germline values: CDR1 SGHTA, CDR2 FQGNSA. The length of the CDR3 is 15 residues.

This clonotype showed up many times. The rearrangement uses TRBV4-2 and TRBJ2-1, with a weak D call TRBD2 (6 bases). This CDR3 contains 18 residues. The V end was cut by 0 bases, the J end by 5 bases, with 20 bases between. Per the germline V gene, CDR1 is LGHNA and CDR2 is YNFKEQ. The CDR3 here is CASSQDRAGRIPDNEQFF. Written as DNA, the CDR3 is TGTGCCAGCAGCCAAGATAGGGCGGGACGCATACCAGACAATGAGCAGTTCTTC.

This clonotype was observed a handful of times. The chain couples TRBV2 to TRBJ1-5; D call uncertain. Trimming took 3 bases from V and 6 from J, leaving 15 bases between them. This CDR3 has 15 amino acids. The germline V gene has CDR1 SNHLY and CDR2 FYNNEI. The CDR3 DNA reads TGTGCCAGCAGTGACAGTCTCGGCCGGGGTCAGCCCCAGCATTTT. The encoded protein is CASSDSLGRGQPQHF.

Ten or more counts support this clonotype. Given the absence of the conserved phenylalanine or tryptophan at the CDR3 end, a read error is likely. The limits of the CDR3 on the DNA are not certain, so only TCRdb's listed CDR3 is given. The genes are TRBV7-8 and TRBJ1-2. The CDR3 is made up of 12 amino acids, end residues included. In germline, CDR1 is SGHVS, CDR2 FQNEAQ. CDR3 sequence: CASTSPGLRTSL.

This clonotype was seen many times. V gene TRBV29-1 combines with J gene TRBJ1-2; 10 nucleotides align to TRBD1. CDR1 and CDR2 (germline): SQVTM, ANQGSEA. This CDR3 spans 14 amino acids. Trimming removed 7 bases from V and 4 bases from J; junction bases left unmatched: 9. The CDR3: CSGTTGGAAYGYTF. CDR3 in DNA: TGCAGCGGGACGACAGGGGGCGCGGCCTATGGCTACACCTTC.

This clonotype was detected only a few times. The chain uses TRBV30 and TRBJ1-1; D call uncertain. The germline V gene has CDR1 GTSNPN and CDR2 SVGIG (reference sequence). This CDR3 comprises 11 residues. V lost 2 bases, J lost 5 bases, and 6 bases lay in between. The CDR3 spells CAWSYATEAFF. CDR3 bases: TGTGCCTGGAGTTATGCGACTGAAGCTTTCTTT.

The chain joins TRBV3-1 to TRBJ1-2, with TRBD1 matching over 8 bases. With 1 base clipped from V and 4 bases from J, the junction kept 5 bases outside the gene matches. Germline V gene data show CDR1 as LGHDT and CDR2 as YNNKEL (reference sequence). The length of the CDR3 is 15 residues. CDR3 residues: CASSQGPGQVYGYTF. The CDR3 bases are TGTGCCAGCAGCCAAGGACCGGGACAGGTCTATGGCTACACCTTC.

J is TRBJ2-5 and V is TRBV12-3 or TRBV12-4; tentative D call: TRBD2 (6 bases). The CDR3 sequence is 15 residues long. V lost 3 bases to trimming and J lost 5 bases, with 16 bases between them. DNA for the CDR3: TGTGCCAGCAGTTTGAGTAGCGGTCGAGGTGAGACCCAGTACTTC. Protein sequence: CASSLSSGRGETQYF.